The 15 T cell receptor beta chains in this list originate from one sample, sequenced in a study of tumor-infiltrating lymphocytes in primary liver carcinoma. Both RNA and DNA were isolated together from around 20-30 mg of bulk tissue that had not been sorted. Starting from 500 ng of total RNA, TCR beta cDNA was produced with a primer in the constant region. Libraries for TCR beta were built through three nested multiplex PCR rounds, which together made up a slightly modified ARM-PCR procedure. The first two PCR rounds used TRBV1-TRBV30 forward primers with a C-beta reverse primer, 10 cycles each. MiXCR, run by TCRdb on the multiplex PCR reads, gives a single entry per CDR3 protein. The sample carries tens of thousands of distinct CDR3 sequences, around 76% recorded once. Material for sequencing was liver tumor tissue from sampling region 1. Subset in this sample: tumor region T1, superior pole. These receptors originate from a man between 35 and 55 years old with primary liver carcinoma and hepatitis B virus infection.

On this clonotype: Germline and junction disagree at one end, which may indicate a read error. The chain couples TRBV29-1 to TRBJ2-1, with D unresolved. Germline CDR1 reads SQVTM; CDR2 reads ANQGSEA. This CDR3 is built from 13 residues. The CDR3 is CSFTMAGLGEQFF. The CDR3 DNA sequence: TGTAGCTTTACCATGGCAGGCCTGGGGGAGCAGTTCTTC.

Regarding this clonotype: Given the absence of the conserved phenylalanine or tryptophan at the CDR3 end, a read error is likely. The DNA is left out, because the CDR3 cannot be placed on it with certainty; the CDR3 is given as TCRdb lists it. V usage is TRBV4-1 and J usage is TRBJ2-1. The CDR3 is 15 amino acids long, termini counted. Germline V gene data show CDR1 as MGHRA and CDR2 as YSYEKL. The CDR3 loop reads CASSPLDNNNNERFL.

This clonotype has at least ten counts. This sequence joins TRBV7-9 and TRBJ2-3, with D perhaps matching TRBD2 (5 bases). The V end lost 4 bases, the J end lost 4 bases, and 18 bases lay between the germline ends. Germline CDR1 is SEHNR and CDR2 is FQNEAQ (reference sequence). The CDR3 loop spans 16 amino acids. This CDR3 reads CASSSNTGGLADTQYF. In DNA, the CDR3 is TGTGCCAGCAGCTCCAACACCGGCGGGCTTGCAGATACGCAGTATTTT.

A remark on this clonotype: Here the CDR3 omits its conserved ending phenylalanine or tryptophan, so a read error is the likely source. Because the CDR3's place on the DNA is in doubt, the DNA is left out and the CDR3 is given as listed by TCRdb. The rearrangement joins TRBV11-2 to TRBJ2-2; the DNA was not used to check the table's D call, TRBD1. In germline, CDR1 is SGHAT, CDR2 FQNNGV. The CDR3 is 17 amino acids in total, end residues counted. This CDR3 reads CARSLALGGANTGELFY.

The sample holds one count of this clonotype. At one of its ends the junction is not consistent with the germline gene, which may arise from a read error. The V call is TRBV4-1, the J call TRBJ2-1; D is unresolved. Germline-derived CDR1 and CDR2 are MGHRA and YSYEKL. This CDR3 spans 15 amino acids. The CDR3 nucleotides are TGCGCCAGCAACCAAGGTAACGTATGGAACAATGAGCAGTTCTTC. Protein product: CASNQGNVWNNEQFF.

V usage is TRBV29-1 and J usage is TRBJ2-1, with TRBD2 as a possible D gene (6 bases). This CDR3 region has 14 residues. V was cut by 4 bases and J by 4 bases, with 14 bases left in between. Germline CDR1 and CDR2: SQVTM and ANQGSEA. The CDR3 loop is CSVGLVPPYNEQFF. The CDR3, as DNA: TGCAGCGTTGGACTAGTCCCCCCGTACAATGAGCAGTTCTTC.

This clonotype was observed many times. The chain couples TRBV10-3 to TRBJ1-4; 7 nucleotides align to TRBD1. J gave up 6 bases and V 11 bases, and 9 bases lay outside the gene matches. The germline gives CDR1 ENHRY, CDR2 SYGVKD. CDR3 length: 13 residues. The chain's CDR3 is CAPVWTGDEKLFF. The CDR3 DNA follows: TGTGCCCCCGTTTGGACAGGTGATGAAAAACTGTTTTTT.

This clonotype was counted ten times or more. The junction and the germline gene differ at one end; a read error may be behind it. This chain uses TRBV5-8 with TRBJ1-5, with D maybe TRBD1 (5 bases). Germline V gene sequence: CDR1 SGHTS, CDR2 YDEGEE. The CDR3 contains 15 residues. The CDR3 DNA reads TGTGTCAGCAGCTCCCTTCGAGGGGGCAATCAGCCCCAGCATTTT. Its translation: CVSSSLRGGNQPQHF.

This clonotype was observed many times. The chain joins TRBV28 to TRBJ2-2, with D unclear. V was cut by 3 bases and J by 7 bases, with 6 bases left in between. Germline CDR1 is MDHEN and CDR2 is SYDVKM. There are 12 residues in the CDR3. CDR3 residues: CASSLGYGELFF. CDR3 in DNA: TGTGCCAGCAGTTTGGGGTACGGGGAGCTGTTTTTT.

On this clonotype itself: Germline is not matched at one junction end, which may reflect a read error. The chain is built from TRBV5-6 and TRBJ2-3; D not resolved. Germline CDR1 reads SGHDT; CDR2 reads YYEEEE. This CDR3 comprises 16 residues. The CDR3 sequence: CASSFLATRGTDTQYF. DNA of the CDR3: TGCGCCAGCAGCTTCCTTGCTACACGGGGCACAGATACGCAGTATTTT.

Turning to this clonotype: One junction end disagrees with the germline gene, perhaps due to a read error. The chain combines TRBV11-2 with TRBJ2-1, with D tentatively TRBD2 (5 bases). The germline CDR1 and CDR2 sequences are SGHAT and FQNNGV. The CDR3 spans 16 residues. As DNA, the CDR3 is TGTGCCAGCAGCTTAGAGCTCCCAGCGGTAATGAATGAGCAGTCCTTC. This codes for CASSLELPAVMNEQSF. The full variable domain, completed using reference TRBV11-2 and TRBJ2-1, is EAGVAQSPRYKIIEKRQSVAFWCNPISGHATLYWYQQILGQGPKLLIQFQNNGVVDDSQLPKDRFSAERLKGVDSTLKIQPAKLEDSAVYLCASSLELPAVMNEQSFGPGTRLTVL.

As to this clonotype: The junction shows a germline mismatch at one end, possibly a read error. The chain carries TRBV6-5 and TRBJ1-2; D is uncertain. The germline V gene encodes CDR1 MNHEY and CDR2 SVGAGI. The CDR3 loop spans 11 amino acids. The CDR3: CTSLGSEGYTF. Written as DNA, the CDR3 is TGTACCAGCTTGGGTTCGGAAGGTTACACCTTC.

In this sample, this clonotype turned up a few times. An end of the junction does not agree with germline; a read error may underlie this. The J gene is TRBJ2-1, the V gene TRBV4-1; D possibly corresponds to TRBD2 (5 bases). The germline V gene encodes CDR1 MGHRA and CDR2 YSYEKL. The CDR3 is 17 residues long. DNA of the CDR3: TGCGCCAGCTGCCAAGATCTACCGATTAGAAGAGGGTTCGGGCAGTTCTTC. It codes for CASCQDLPIRRGFGQFF.

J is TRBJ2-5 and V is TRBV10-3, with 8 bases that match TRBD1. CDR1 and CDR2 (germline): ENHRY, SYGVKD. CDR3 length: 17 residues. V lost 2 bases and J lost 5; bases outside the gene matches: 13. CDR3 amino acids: CAISEPEGQVGTETQYF. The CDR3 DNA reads TGTGCCATCAGTGAGCCGGAGGGACAGGTGGGGACGGAGACCCAGTACTTC.

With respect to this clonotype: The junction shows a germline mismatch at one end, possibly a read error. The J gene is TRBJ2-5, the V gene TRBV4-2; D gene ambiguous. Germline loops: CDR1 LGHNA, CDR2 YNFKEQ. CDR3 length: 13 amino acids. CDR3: CASSQGPIETQYF. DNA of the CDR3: TGTGCCAGCAGCCAAGGACCAATAGAGACCCAGTACTTT.